A selection of T cell receptor beta chains follows, all from one sample in a study of T cells after yellow fever vaccination. TCRdb re-called the 5' RACE reads with MiXCR, one entry per CDR3 protein. The table has roughly 340,000 distinct CDR3 sequences, about 9.5% seen once. Sequencing was performed on PBMCs, taken on the day of the first yellow fever vaccination. The source is a man aged 18-30 years who received the YFV17D yellow fever vaccine. CDR3s include the opening cysteine and the closing phenylalanine or tryptophan. The D gene is left open where the match is weak. A row's size may be missing; if present it is once, few, many or a size class.

TRBD1,TRBV10-3,TRBJ2-2,NA,CASQGDRTGNTGELFF,TGTGCCAGCCAGGGGGATCGGACGGGGAACACCGGGGAGCTGTTTTTT
NA,TRBV14,TRBJ2-6,NA,CASSDRYQTSGANVLTF,TGTGCCAGCAGTGATAGGTATCAGACATCTGGGGCCAACGTCCTGACTTTC
NA,TRBV9,TRBJ2-5,NA,CASSTRDRQETQYF,TGTGCCAGCAGCACCCGGGACCGTCAAGAGACCCAGTACTTC
TRBD2,TRBV3-1,TRBJ2-7,NA,CASSSGLADGGEQYF,TGTGCCAGCAGTTCCGGACTAGCGGACGGCGGGGAGCAGTACTTC
NA,TRBV11-2,TRBJ2-5,few,CASSLDLGGETQYF,TGTGCCAGCAGCTTAGACCTAGGGGGGGAGACCCAGTACTTC
NA,TRBV5-1,TRBJ1-2,few,CASSLDATNYGYTF,TGCGCCAGCAGCTTGGATGCCACTAACTATGGCTACACCTTC
TRBD2,TRBV7-8,TRBJ2-3,few,CASSLVGGALADTQYF,TGTGCCAGCAGCTTAGTCGGGGGGGCCTTGGCAGATACGCAGTATTTT
TRBD2,TRBV20-1,TRBJ2-1,NA,CSARDRPSGGLSSYNEQFF,TGCAGTGCTAGAGATCGGCCTAGCGGGGGGTTGAGCTCCTACAATGAGCAGTTCTTC
NA,TRBV28,TRBJ1-3,NA,CASSWAGNTIYF,TGTGCCAGCAGTTGGGCCGGAAACACCATATATTTT
NA,TRBV2,TRBJ1-5,NA,CASETVAGLNQPQHF,TGTGCCAGCGAAACCGTGGCAGGGCTCAATCAGCCCCAGCATTTT
TRBD1,TRBV5-1,TRBJ2-7,few,CASSSPDRVNEQYF,TGCGCCAGCAGCTCCCCTGACAGGGTCAACGAGCAGTACTTC
NA,TRBV5-4,TRBJ2-1,few,CASRQRGGANEQFF,TGTGCCAGCAGGCAAAGGGGGGGGGCCAATGAGCAGTTCTTC
NA,TRBV4-1,TRBJ2-5,many,CASSQVRGETQYF,TGCGCCAGCAGCCAAGTCAGGGGAGAGACCCAGTACTTC
NA,TRBV7-9,TRBJ1-2,NA,CASSVGWVLPYGYTF,TGTGCCAGCAGCGTCGGCTGGGTCCTCCCCTATGGCTACACCTTC
NA,TRBV6-1,TRBJ2-5,few,CASSEGRLRGGIQETQYF,TGTGCCAGCAGTGAGGGACGACTCAGGGGGGGGATACAAGAGACCCAGTACTTC
TRBD2,TRBV29-1,TRBJ2-3,NA,CSAGTSATDTQYF,TGCAGCGCTGGGACTAGCGCCACAGATACGCAGTATTTT
NA,TRBV4-3,TRBJ1-4,many,CASSRLGLEKLFF,TGCGCCAGCAGCCGGCTCGGGCTTGAAAAACTGTTTTTT
TRBD2,TRBV6-1,TRBJ2-1,few,CASSETHTSGPWYNEQFF,TGTGCCAGCAGTGAAACACACACTAGCGGCCCGTGGTACAATGAGCAGTTCTTC
TRBD1,TRBV29-1,TRBJ2-5,many,CSVEKGLGQGAGETQYF,TGCAGCGTTGAAAAGGGCTTGGGACAGGGGGCTGGAGAGACCCAGTACTTC
NA,TRBV19,TRBJ2-5,NA,CASSKSETQYF,TGTGCCAGCTCGAAGTCGGAGACCCAGTACTTC
NA,TRBV11-1,TRBJ2-4,many,CASSRDIQGREYF,TGTGCCAGCAGCCGGGACATCCAAGGAAGAGAGTACTTC
NA,TRBV7-6,TRBJ2-5,many,CASSQLRSREETQYF,TGTGCCAGCAGCCAACTCAGGAGCAGAGAAGAGACCCAGTACTTC
TRBD1,TRBV5-1,TRBJ2-5,NA,CASSHGTALLETQHF,TGCGCCAGCAGCCATGGGACAGCTCTTCTTGAGACCCAGCACTTC
NA,TRBV1,TRBJ2-1,NA,CTSSQGLGSSYNEQFF,TGCACCAGCAGCCAAGGACTGGGGAGCTCCTACAATGAGCAGTTCTTC
TRBD1,TRBV20-1,TRBJ1-5,NA,CSAPDRGKNQPQHF,TGCAGTGCTCCTGACAGGGGTAAAAATCAGCCCCAGCATTTT
TRBD2,TRBV9,TRBJ2-5,NA,CASSPPSGGLQETQYF,TGTGCCAGCAGCCCCCCTAGCGGGGGGTTACAAGAGACCCAGTACTTC
NA,TRBV21-1,TRBJ2-7,NA,CASSNPMDRQNTYEQYF,TGTGCCAGCAGCAACCCTATGGACAGGCAAAATACCTACGAGCAGTACTTC
TRBD1,TRBV7-9,TRBJ1-2,few,CASSPSGQGDGYTF,TGTGCCAGCAGCCCCTCTGGACAGGGGGATGGCTACACCTTC
NA,TRBV7-2,TRBJ2-5,few,CASSLGGGRTGQETQYF,TGTGCCAGCAGCTTAGGGGGGGGCAGGACAGGGCAAGAGACCCAGTACTTC
NA,TRBV4-3,TRBJ2-7,many,CASSQVYDSIEQYF,TGCGCCAGCAGCCAGGTCTATGACTCCATCGAGCAGTACTTC
NA,TRBV7-2,TRBJ1-2,NA,CASSLGQARGDGYTF,TGTGCCAGCAGCTTAGGACAGGCCCGGGGCGATGGCTACACCTTC
NA,TRBV19,TRBJ1-1,NA,CASTKPGGAFF,TGTGCCAGTACCAAACCCGGGGGAGCTTTCTTT
NA,TRBV11-2,TRBJ2-7,few,CASRPAPGSSYEQYF,TGTGCCAGCAGGCCGGCACCCGGGAGCTCCTACGAGCAGTACTTC
NA,TRBV5-1,TRBJ1-4,NA,CASSLEGPTNEKLFF,TGCGCCAGCAGCTTGGAAGGACCAACTAATGAAAAACTGTTTTTT
NA,TRBV7-9,TRBJ1-6,many,CASSLQDYNSPLHF,TGTGCCAGCAGCTTACAGGACTATAATTCACCCCTCCACTTT
NA,TRBV30,TRBJ2-4,many,CAWWAGRGLHIQYF,TGTGCCTGGTGGGCAGGGAGGGGGTTACACATTCAGTACTTC
NA,TRBV7-2,TRBJ2-1,many,CASSSHPQRRFF,TGTGCCAGCAGCTCCCACCCCCAACGGAGATTCTTC
NA,TRBV7-8,TRBJ2-4,few,CASSSQGSDIQYF,TGTGCCAGCAGCTCCCAGGGCTCCGACATTCAGTACTTC
NA,TRBV20-1,TRBJ1-4,few,CSATRTVNEKLFF,TGCAGTGCCACGAGGACAGTTAATGAAAAACTGTTTTTT
TRBD1,TRBV4-3,TRBJ1-2,many,CASSQMESRDRGHEAF,TGCGCCAGCAGCCAGATGGAGTCTAGGGACAGGGGCCATGAGGCCTTC
TRBD1,TRBV24-1,TRBJ2-1,many,CATSDAGTGSHEQFF,TGTGCCACCAGTGATGCCGGGACAGGGTCCCATGAGCAGTTCTTC
NA,TRBV4-1,TRBJ2-5,few,CASSQDRQTGPHQGTQYF,TGCGCCAGCAGCCAAGATCGTCAAACAGGGCCCCACCAAGGGACCCAGTACTTC
NA,TRBV15,TRBJ1-1,NA,CATSREYDRPSGTEAFF,TGTGCCACCAGCAGAGAATATGACCGCCCCAGCGGCACTGAAGCTTTCTTT
TRBD1,TRBV5-5,TRBJ1-1,NA,CASSNRGSVAEAFF,TGTGCCAGCAGTAACAGGGGCTCGGTTGCTGAAGCTTTCTTT
NA,TRBV3-1,TRBJ2-5,NA,CASSQDGTQYQETQYF,TGTGCCAGCAGCCAAGATGGGACACAGTACCAAGAGACCCAGTACTTC
TRBD2,TRBV20-1,TRBJ2-3,NA,CSAIGLAGGQTDTQYF,TGCAGTGCCATTGGACTAGCGGGGGGGCAAACAGATACGCAGTATTTT
TRBD1,TRBV12-3/TRBV12-4,TRBJ2-3,NA,CASSFDRAISDTQYF,TGTGCCAGCAGTTTCGACAGGGCGATTTCAGATACGCAGTATTTT
TRBD1,TRBV5-6,TRBJ2-1,few,CASSSPGQGYNEQFF,TGTGCCAGCAGCTCACCGGGACAGGGGTACAATGAGCAGTTCTTC
NA,TRBV11-2,TRBJ2-5,NA,CASSSEPVETQYF,TGTGCCAGCAGCTCAGAGCCGGTGGAGACCCAGTACTTC
TRBD1,TRBV27,TRBJ1-6,few,CASSLNIGTEHSPLHF,TGTGCCAGCAGTTTAAACATCGGGACAGAACATTCACCCCTCCACTTT